The source of this T cell receptor beta chain is a study of cytomegalovirus exposure and HLA in healthy donors. Primers for the PCR totalled 60 Vbeta and 13 Jbeta. Generated by immunoSEQ multiplex PCR, the TCRdb table keeps only in-frame clones and is missing some. The sample consists of under 200,000 clones, roughly 80% of them appearing once. This clone was seen only a few times. Germline CDR1 and CDR2: SGHAT and FQNNGV. The CDR3 loop spans 14 amino acids. The V end was cut by 5 bases, the J end by 2 bases, with 12 bases between. This sequence joins TRBV11-2 and TRBJ2-5, with a weak D call TRBD2 (5 bases). The sample was PBMCs. The clonotype originates from a man aged 30-40 years in good health and CMV-seronegative. The CDR3 here is CASSPTGYQETQYF. CDR3 DNA: TGTGCCAGCAGCCCGACGGGATATCAAGAGACCCAGTACTTC. The entire variable domain, with the rest obtained from reference TRBV11-2 and TRBJ2-5, is as follows: EAGVAQSPRYKIIEKRQSVAFWCNPISGHATLYWYQQILGQGPKLLIQFQNNGVVDDSQLPKDRFSAERLKGVDSTLKIQPAKLEDSAVYLCASSPTGYQETQYFGPGTRLLVL.